This entry lists 5 T cell receptor beta chains sequenced from one sample in a study of blood T cell repertoires in COVID-19. Produced via immunoSEQ multiplex PCR; TCRdb's table is partial and in-frame only. The repertoire has roughly 90,000 clones, around 85% of them found once; the top ten carry 16%. Material: peripheral blood. These receptors originate from an elderly woman with active or convalescent COVID-19.

This clone has just one count. The chain carries TRBV2 and TRBJ2-2; 9 bases map to TRBD1. With 4 bases clipped from V and 5 bases from J, the junction kept 5 bases outside the gene matches. From germline, CDR1 is SNHLY and CDR2 FYNNEI. This CDR3 spans 15 amino acids. CDR3 residues: CASSVGTGRTGELFF. The DNA of the CDR3 is TGTGCCAGCAGTGTAGGGACAGGGCGAACCGGGGAGCTGTTTTTT. Complete variable domain (other parts from reference TRBV2 and TRBJ2-2): EPEVTQTPSHQVTQMGQEVILRCVPISNHLYFYWYRQILGQKVEFLVSFYNNEISEKSEIFDDQFSVERPDGSNFTLKIRSTKLEDSAMYFCASSVGTGRTGELFFGEGSRLTVL.

A few counts support this clone. The chain uses TRBV19 and TRBJ2-1; possible D gene TRBD2, 5 bases. V lost 9 bases to trimming and J lost 7 bases, with 19 bases between them. The germline V gene encodes CDR1 LNHDA and CDR2 SQIVND (reference sequence). The CDR3 extends over 14 amino acids. The CDR3: CASSRGWVGNEQFF. The CDR3 nucleotides read TGTGCCAGCTCAAGAGGGTGGGTCGGAAATGAGCAGTTCTTC. Supplemented by reference TRBV19 and TRBJ2-1, the full variable domain reads DGGITQSPKYLFRKEGQNVTLSCEQNLNHDAMYWYRQDPGQGLRLIYYSQIVNDFQKGDIAEGYSVSREKKESFPLTVTSAQKNPTAFYLCASSRGWVGNEQFFGPGTRLTVL.

The chain carries TRBV3-1 (or the pseudogene TRBV3-2) and TRBJ2-7; weak D call: TRBD1 (5 bases). Trimming took off 1 base at V and 7 bases at J, with 5 bases between the two ends. Per germline, CDR1 LGHDT and CDR2 YNNKEL (reference sequence). The CDR3 contains 11 residues. The CDR3, as DNA: TGTGCCAGCAGCCAAGGGACAGAGCAGTACTTC. This sequence encodes CASSQGTEQYF.

The genes are TRBV28 and TRBJ2-2, with D possibly TRBD2 on 7 matching bases. The CDR3 is 16 amino acids. V was pared by 4 bases and J by 5 bases, with 17 bases between. CDR1 is MDHEN and CDR2 is SYDVKM in the germline V gene. The chain's CDR3 is CASSWGGKFFTGELFF. The CDR3 bases are TGTGCCAGCAGTTGGGGGGGCAAGTTTTTTACCGGGGAGCTGTTTTTT.

This clone was recorded once. J is TRBJ2-5 and V is TRBV5-6; 7 bases agree with TRBD1. There are 13 residues in the CDR3. With V trimmed by 4 bases and J by 7 bases, 7 bases remained unmatched. From germline, CDR1 is SGHDT and CDR2 YYEEEE. CDR3 residues: CASSTGTVGTQYF. CDR3 in DNA: TGTGCCAGCAGCACTGGGACAGTGGGGACCCAGTACTTC.